This TCR beta chain stems from a study of T cells in Graves' hyperthyroidism and ophthalmopathy (dated by TCRdb to 2018 to 2020). Concerning the study at large: Peripheral blood samples were taken at the time of initial diagnosis, prior to any treatment. Prospective prediction of ophthalmopathy was tested in an independent validation cohort consisting of 18 hyperthyroidism patients and 17 patients who later progressed to ophthalmopathy. TCR V-J signatures able to tell the groups apart were searched for in a discovery cohort of approximately 95 patients, of whom over 40 had Graves' ophthalmopathy and 57 had stable Graves' hyperthyroidism. The paper describes TCR Vbeta CDR3 sequencing of roughly 130 peripheral blood samples, made up of about 40 ophthalmopathy patients, approximately 76 hyperthyroidism patients and 17 progressor patients. Thyroid tissue and blood T-cell repertoires from about six Graves' hyperthyroidism patients were also compared in the study. After sampling, hyperthyroidism patients received methimazole starting at 30 mg daily, and ophthalmopathy patients received high-dose intravenous methylprednisolone. The 75 to 100 discovery patients were randomly divided into training and test sets at a 7:3 ratio. Study-wide findings and limitations: Blood samples also contained most of the expanded thyroid clonotypes (frequency above 0.001), which suggests that blood repertoires may reflect thyroid immune responses. In validation, progression to ophthalmopathy was predicted by the model with nearly 71% sensitivity and roughly 76% specificity, a median of approximately 6.5 months before onset. Ophthalmopathy was separated from stable hyperthyroidism by a 13 V-J signature model, with around 90% sensitivity and 81% to 82% specificity obtained in cross-validation and 80%/75% obtained in testing. Sample size was not statistically predetermined, and blinding of investigators to group allocation was not performed.

Regarding this clonotype: This receptor's antigen is unknown. No base qualities exist here, and no much larger clone lies one base off it.

The TCR beta CDR3 regions were amplified from RNA transcripts. The first round of RT-PCR for the TCR CDR3 was performed with the HTBI primer set and the Qiagen OneStep RT-PCR kit. Libraries were constructed in a second round of multiplex PCR, after which size selection and purification were carried out. The libraries were sequenced on an Illumina HiSeq2000 using paired-end 100 bp reads. Per the source publication's procedure: SOAPnuke was used to process the raw data, removing reads that contained adapters or uncalled bases, had a mean Phred below 15, or lacked an exact match to the constant primer or identifier. High-quality paired reads were merged with COPE v1.2.5, and unique nucleotide sequences were defined as clonotypes. Clonotypes were aligned to IMGT TRBV, TRBD and TRBJ reference segments using MiTCR v1.1. The analysis was restricted to V-J combinations with a frequency above 0.0001, which together covered just over 99% of the repertoires. A TCS score was defined as the ratio of F50 (clonal expansion) to E x V (chaos), with BLOSUM62-based TCRdist applied between CDR3 peptides within each V-J. Welch's t-statistics and random forest reduced around 550 V-J features to 13, which were used in a naive Bayes classifier (R e1071). TCRdb took the public reads, trimmed them with fastp at Q25, ran MiXCR for clone calling and kept in-frame beta chains. Identical CDR3 proteins give one entry, which carries the most common genes and DNA. The authors' filters were not applied to this entry. In this sample the table shows 360,000 or so distinct CDR3 sequences, about 16% of which occur a single time. About 21% of the sample is held by the ten biggest clonotypes.

From the cysteine through the phenylalanine, the CDR3 covers 14 amino acids. Only CDR3 DNA is held: 42 bases, read in frame from base 1. V is pruned by 3 bases and J by 5 bases, leaving 6 bases of the junction without a gene match. From a lookup of the germline V gene, CDR1 and CDR2 are MNHNS and SASEGT. Moderately to severely active disease, a Clinical Activity Score of at least 3, a NOSPECS grade of at least 4, and a duration under 3 months were present in ophthalmopathy patients. Any patient with an uncontrolled infection, another autoimmune disease, pregnancy or lactation was excluded. Diagnoses relied on clinical symptoms, serum thyroxine and TRAb, thyroid ultrasound and orbital computed tomography. PBMCs were isolated from 7.5 to 10 ml of fresh peripheral blood by Ficoll-Paque density gradient centrifugation. Total RNA was extracted using Trizol reagent, and RNA quality was assessed on an Agilent 2100 Bioanalyzer.

Sequenced: blood. The sequence links TRBV6-1 to TRBJ1-1; a stretch of 7 junction bases matches TRBD1. The receptor's source is a woman between 55 and 75 years old with Graves' ophthalmopathy. The CDR3 loop reads CASSDEGGGTEAFF. The DNA sequence is given as TGTGCCAGCAGTGATGAAGGGGGCGGAACTGAAGCTTTCTTT.